This TCR beta chain was recovered during a study of cytomegalovirus exposure and HLA in healthy donors. Study-wide points: In vitro testing confirmed a few CMV-associated chains as specific for CMV antigens.

Germline CDR1 and CDR2: SGHTA and FQGNSA. Trimming shortened V by 3 bases and J by 1 base, and 10 bases separated the two germline ends. The CDR3 runs 15 residues. About this clone: Its antigen is still unknown.

Produced via immunoSEQ multiplex PCR; TCRdb's table is partial and in-frame only. This table has about 140,000 clones, around nine tenths appearing once. The source material was PBMCs. The clonotype comes from a woman between 18 and 29 years old in good health and CMV-seropositive. The chain joins TRBV7-2 to TRBJ1-3; the D is unclear. The CDR3: CASSFEGRSGNTIYF. For the CDR3, the DNA is TGTGCCAGCAGCTTTGAGGGTCGATCTGGAAACACCATATATTTT.